Presented here are 26 T cell receptor beta chains from one specimen sequenced in a study of blood T cells in healthy people across ages. Alongside a J-beta primer mix, a sample-barcoded 5' primer served in a second PCR lasting about 7 to 12 cycles. Using its own MiXCR run on the 5' RACE reads, TCRdb lists one record per CDR3 protein. The sample holds roughly 1,000,000 distinct CDR3 sequences, around 25% seen once. The same data also contributed to another study, on T cells of mothers and their children.

Sequenced sample: blood. The receptor set was obtained from a girl aged 2-10 years in good health.

This clonotype has more than one count but fewer than ten. This chain links TRBV4-1 with TRBJ2-1; D possibly corresponds to TRBD2 (5 bases). Between the trimmed V and J ends, which lost 4 bases and 0 bases, there was a span of 13 bases. CDR1 is MGHRA, CDR2 YSYEKL, per germline. This CDR3 is built from 16 residues. CDR3 protein: CASSPQGTSSYNEQFF. The CDR3 bases are TGCGCCAGCAGCCCCCAAGGTACTAGCTCCTACAATGAGCAGTTCTTC.

This clonotype appeared a few times. V is TRBV29-1 and J is TRBJ1-2, with 7 nucleotides matching TRBD1. The CDR3 covers 15 residues. CDR1 is SQVTM and CDR2 is ANQGSEA in the germline V gene. V lost 5 bases and J lost 6; bases outside the gene matches: 15. For the CDR3, the DNA is TGCAGCGTTTACGTGTTACAGGGGACTGTTCATGGCTACACCTTC. Residues: CSVYVLQGTVHGYTF.

The chain is built from TRBV5-1 and TRBJ2-5; 10 positions match TRBD2. CDR1 is SGHRS, CDR2 YFSETQ, per germline. Trimming at V came to 4 bases and at J to 5 bases, leaving 14 bases not matched to a gene. CDR3 length: 17 amino acids. The CDR3 sequence is CASSVRSGRALLETQYF. The CDR3, as DNA: TGCGCCAGCAGCGTAAGGAGCGGGAGGGCCCTTTTGGAGACCCAGTACTTC.

The V and J genes are TRBV20-1 and TRBJ2-3; possible D gene TRBD1, 6 bases. Germline assignment: CDR1 DFQATT and CDR2 SNEGSKA (reference sequence). The CDR3 loop spans 16 amino acids. The V and J ends lost 6 bases and 0 bases respectively, with 19 bases between them. CDR3 DNA sequence: TGCAGTGCAAGCCCGGACAGTCTTTCTAGCACAGATACGCAGTATTTT. It encodes CSASPDSLSSTDTQYF.

The rearrangement joins TRBV9 to TRBJ1-6; 9 bases fit TRBD1. Losses at the gene ends were 3 bases for V and 8 bases for J; bases not matched to a gene: 6. The CDR3 is 15 residues long. Germline-derived CDR1 and CDR2 are SGDLS and YYNGEE. The CDR3 protein is CASSGTGASDSPLHF. The CDR3, as DNA: TGTGCCAGCAGCGGGACAGGGGCCTCGGATTCACCCCTCCACTTT.

This clonotype was seen only a few times. This sequence joins TRBV20-1 and TRBJ2-7, with 9 bases aligning to TRBD2. From germline, CDR1 is DFQATT and CDR2 SNEGSKA (reference sequence). With V trimmed by 0 bases and J by 5 bases, 8 bases remained unmatched. The CDR3 contains 15 residues. This chain's CDR3 is CSARDRGAGGNEQYF. In DNA form, the CDR3 reads TGCAGTGCTAGAGATCGGGGGGCGGGAGGGAACGAGCAGTACTTC.

This clonotype was counted only a few times. The chain carries TRBV6-2 or TRBV6-3 and TRBJ2-7, with D unclear. Trimming left V 3 bases short and J 0 bases short, with 12 bases between. Germline values: CDR1 MNHEY, CDR2 SVGEGT. The length of the CDR3 is 15 residues. Here the CDR3 reads CASSYSVRSSYEQYF. As DNA, the CDR3 is TGTGCCAGCAGTTATTCGGTCCGAAGCTCCTACGAGCAGTACTTC.

This clonotype was seen a few times. Germline is not matched at one junction end, which may reflect a read error. The chain combines TRBV28 with TRBJ2-5, with TRBD2 matching over 9 bases. The CDR3 spans 14 residues. Germline V gives CDR1 MDHEN, CDR2 SYDVKM. CDR3 sequence (DNA): TGTGCCGGCAGTACCACTAGCGGGCAAGAGACCCAGTACTTC. Its translation: CAGSTTSGQETQYF.

In its sample, this clonotype was seen a few times. The chain links TRBV20-1 to TRBJ1-4; D call uncertain. The CDR3 is 13 residues long. Germline values: CDR1 DFQATT, CDR2 SNEGSKA (reference sequence). V shed 3 bases and J shed 8 bases, with 13 bases lying between them. DNA of the CDR3: TGCAGTGCTAGGGACCTTGTGGAGGAAAAACTGTTTTTT. Amino acids: CSARDLVEEKLFF.

The V call is TRBV29-1, the J call TRBJ2-5; D unresolved. Germline V lookup: CDR1 SQVTM, CDR2 ANQGSEA. The CDR3 has 14 amino acids. Between the trimmed V and J ends, which lost 6 bases and 0 bases, there was a span of 14 bases. The CDR3 DNA reads as TGCAGCGTCAATAAATATTCGTACCAAGAGACCCAGTACTTC. It codes for CSVNKYSYQETQYF. The full variable domain, rest sourced from reference TRBV29-1 and TRBJ2-5, is SAVISQKPSRDICQRGTSLTIQCQVDSQVTMMFWYRQQPGQSLTLIATANQGSEATYESGFVIDKFPISRPNLTFSTLTVSNMSPEDSSIYLCSVNKYSYQETQYFGPGTRLLVL.

This chain uses TRBV20-1 with TRBJ1-6, with D tentatively TRBD1 (6 bases). V dropped 0 bases and J dropped 5 bases, with 20 bases sitting between them. Germline loops: CDR1 DFQATT, CDR2 SNEGSKA (reference sequence). The CDR3 has 18 residues. The CDR3 DNA is TGCAGTGCTAGAGAGGATAGGCCCGGGACAAGCAATAATTCACCCCTCCACTTT. Translated, it gives CSAREDRPGTSNNSPLHF.

The rearrangement joins TRBV4-1 to TRBJ2-1; D gene ambiguous. CDR3 length: 16 amino acids. CDR1 and CDR2 (germline): MGHRA, YSYEKL. The V gene lost 1 base and the J gene lost 2 bases, with 12 bases spanning the gap. The CDR3 region is CASSQVGRIPYNEQFF. The CDR3 bases are TGCGCCAGCAGCCAAGTCGGGCGGATCCCCTACAATGAGCAGTTCTTC.

V and J are TRBV29-1 and TRBJ2-7; 8 bases are shared with TRBD2. The length of the CDR3 is 16 residues. J gave up 0 bases and V 6 bases, and 13 bases lay outside the gene matches. CDR1 SQVTM and CDR2 ANQGSEA come from the germline V gene. Written as DNA, the CDR3 is TGCAGCGTCGAGCGGCGCTTTACTAGCGGCTCCTACGAGCAGTACTTC. As protein: CSVERRFTSGSYEQYF.

This clonotype was recorded a few times. V gene TRBV29-1 combines with J gene TRBJ2-5; D unclear. The J call could be wrong; TRBJ2-1 is a better fit for the DNA end. Germline V gives CDR1 SQVTM, CDR2 ANQGSEA. This CDR3 spans 14 amino acids. The DNA for the CDR3 is TGCAGCGTTGACGGGCTAGTACCCACTGGTGAGCAGTTCTTC. It yields the protein CSVDGLVPTGEQFF.

This chain joins TRBV6-5 and TRBJ1-1, with D unclear. Germline CDR1 and CDR2: MNHEY and SVGAGI. The CDR3 is 15 residues long. Trimming took off 0 bases at V and 11 bases at J, with 19 bases between the two ends. The DNA of the CDR3 is TGTGCCAGCAGTTACTCCCCCTACTCTTCGGAGATCGCTTTCTTT. It codes for CASSYSPYSSEIAFF.

V usage is TRBV2 and J usage is TRBJ1-3; D is unclear. This CDR3 contains 15 residues. Germline assignment: CDR1 SNHLY and CDR2 FYNNEI. Trimming removed 7 bases at V and 1 base at J, with 14 bases between. CDR3 nucleotides: TGTGCCAGCATGCCAGCAGGCCGGTCTGGAAACACCATATATTTT. Its translation: CASMPAGRSGNTIYF.

The rearrangement uses TRBV12-5 and TRBJ2-5, with 10 positions matching TRBD2. The tail of the sequence fits TRBJ2-7 better, so the J call may be wrong. The CDR3 runs 14 residues. Germline CDR1 is LGHNT and CDR2 is FRNRAP. Here the CDR3 DNA reads TGTGCTAGTGGGGATCTAGCGGGAGCCTACGAGCAGTACTTC. Protein product: CASGDLAGAYEQYF.

This clonotype was found once. This chain connects TRBV28 to TRBJ2-2; TRBD1 aligns across 8 bases. Germline loops: CDR1 MDHEN, CDR2 SYDVKM. The CDR3 covers 15 residues. Trimming took 6 bases from V and 5 from J; bases not matched to a gene: 8. The CDR3 bases are TGTGCCAGCAGCGCAGGGGGCGCTGGGACCGGGGAGCTGTTTTTT. Its protein is CASSAGGAGTGELFF.

J is TRBJ2-5 and V is TRBV28; 8 bases match TRBD2. CDR3 length equals 14 residues. Losses at the gene ends were 5 bases for V and 7 bases for J; bases not matched to a gene: 9. Germline V gives CDR1 MDHEN, CDR2 SYDVKM. The DNA of the CDR3 is TGTGCCAGCAGTCCGTTAGCGGGAAAGGGGACCCAGTACTTC. As protein: CASSPLAGKGTQYF.

This clonotype was detected only a few times. The chain is built from TRBV10-3 and TRBJ2-2; D is perhaps TRBD1 (5 bases). CDR3 length: 12 amino acids. V lost 8 bases, J lost 3 bases, and 7 bases lay in between. Germline V lookup: CDR1 ENHRY, CDR2 SYGVKD. The CDR3 nucleotides read TGTGCCATCCTAGGGGACACCGGGGAGCTGTTTTTT. This gives the protein CAILGDTGELFF.

Turning to this clonotype: The junction and the germline gene differ at one end; a read error may be behind it. The rearrangement uses TRBV4-3 and TRBJ2-7; tentatively, D is TRBD1 (5 bases). This CDR3 region has 14 residues. Germline-derived CDR1 and CDR2 are LGHNA and YSLEER. The CDR3 protein is CASSQTPRVGEQYF. Here the CDR3 DNA reads TGCGCCAGCAGCCAAACCCCCAGGGTCGGCGAGCAGTATTTC.

The CDR3 coding sequence is TGTGCCAGCAGTTTAGATTACCTTAATCAGCCCCAGCATTTT. Its protein product is CASSLDYLNQPQHF. The rearrangement uses TRBV28 and TRBJ1-5; D not certain. This CDR3 region has 14 residues. CDR1 and CDR2 from the germline V gene are MDHEN and SYDVKM. The V end lost 2 bases, the J end lost 4 bases, and 9 bases lay between the germline ends.

The V gene is TRBV12-3 or TRBV12-4, the J gene TRBJ2-1, with D possibly being TRBD2 (6 bases). This CDR3 spans 13 amino acids. V shed 7 bases and J shed 10 bases, with 17 bases lying between them. CDR3 sequence (DNA): TGTGCCAGCAACCACAGACTAGTTCCCGAGCAGTTCTTC. Its translation: CASNHRLVPEQFF.

In its sample, this clonotype was seen a few times. The chain employs TRBV29-1 and TRBJ2-5; 11 nucleotides align to TRBD1. This CDR3 spans 15 amino acids. J lost 7 bases, V lost 0 bases, and 7 bases had no gene match. Germline V gene lookup returns CDR1 SQVTM and CDR2 ANQGSEA. CDR3 nucleotides: TGCAGCGTTGAAGAGGTTGGGGGACAGGGGGGGACCCAGTACTTC. This translates into CSVEEVGGQGGTQYF. Using reference TRBV29-1 and TRBJ2-5 for the parts outside the CDR3, the full variable domain is SAVISQKPSRDICQRGTSLTIQCQVDSQVTMMFWYRQQPGQSLTLIATANQGSEATYESGFVIDKFPISRPNLTFSTLTVSNMSPEDSSIYLCSVEEVGGQGGTQYFGPGTRLLVL.

There are many counts of this clonotype. The chain joins TRBV28 to TRBJ2-7; the D is unclear. Per germline, CDR1 MDHEN and CDR2 SYDVKM. The CDR3 extends over 12 amino acids. Deletions cut 3 bases from V and 2 bases from J, with 5 bases between. In nucleotides, the CDR3 is TGTGCCAGCAGTTTCAGCCCCTACGAGCAGTACTTC. It is translated as CASSFSPYEQYF.

The table lists this clonotype with a count of one. The rearrangement joins TRBV20-1 to TRBJ2-5; 7 bases fit TRBD1. Looked up from germline, CDR1 is DFQATT and CDR2 is SNEGSKA (reference sequence). Unmatched junction bases numbered 5, after V lost 5 bases and J lost 5 bases. CDR3 length: 12 residues. This CDR3 reads CSALGRGETQYF. The CDR3 coding sequence is TGCAGTGCTCTGGGCAGGGGGGAGACCCAGTACTTC.